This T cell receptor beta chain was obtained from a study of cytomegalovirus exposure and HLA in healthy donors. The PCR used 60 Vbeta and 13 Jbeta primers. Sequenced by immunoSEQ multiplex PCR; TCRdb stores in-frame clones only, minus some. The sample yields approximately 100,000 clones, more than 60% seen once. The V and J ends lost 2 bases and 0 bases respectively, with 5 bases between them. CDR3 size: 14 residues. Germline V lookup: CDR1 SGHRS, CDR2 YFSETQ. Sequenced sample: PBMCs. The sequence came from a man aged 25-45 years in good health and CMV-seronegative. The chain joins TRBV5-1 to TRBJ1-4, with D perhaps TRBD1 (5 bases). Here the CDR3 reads CASSLGATNEKLFF. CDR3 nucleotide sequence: TGCGCCAGCAGCTTAGGGGCAACTAATGAAAAACTGTTTTTT.